This TCR beta chain appears in the sequencing data of a study of cytotoxic CD8 clonotypes in ibrutinib-treated CLL. Study conclusions and caveats: Sampling of sustained-remission and progressing patients occurred at differing times.

This CDR3 has 19 residues. Germline CDR1 and CDR2: MGHRA and YSYEKL. V was pared by 4 bases and J by 8 bases, with 31 bases between. TCRdb keeps only in-frame clones here, not all; method: immunoSEQ multiplex PCR. The sample holds over 200,000 clones, over 65% seen once. As regards this clone: Its antigen is unidentified.

The source of this sequence is a human donor with chronic lymphocytic leukemia. The rearrangement joins TRBV4-1 to TRBJ2-3, with D perhaps matching TRBD2 (6 bases). Specimen: PBMCs, collected after 12 months of ibrutinib treatment. CDR3: CASSPKTGTGRTHTATQYF. CDR3 coding DNA: TGCGCCAGCAGCCCCAAGACGGGTACGGGGAGGACGCACACGGCTACGCAGTATTTT.